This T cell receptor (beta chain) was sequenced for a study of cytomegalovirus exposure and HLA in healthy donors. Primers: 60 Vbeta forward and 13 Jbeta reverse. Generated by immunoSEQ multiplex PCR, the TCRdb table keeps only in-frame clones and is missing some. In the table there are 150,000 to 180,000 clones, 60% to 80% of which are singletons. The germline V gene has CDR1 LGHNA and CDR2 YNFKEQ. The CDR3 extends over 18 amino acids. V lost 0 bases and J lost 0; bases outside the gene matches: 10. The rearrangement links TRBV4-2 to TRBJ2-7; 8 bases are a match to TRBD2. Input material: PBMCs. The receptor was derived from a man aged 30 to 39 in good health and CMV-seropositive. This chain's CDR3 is CASSQETLAGDNSYEQYF. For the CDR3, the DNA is TGTGCCAGCAGCCAAGAAACGCTAGCGGGCGACAACTCCTACGAGCAGTACTTC.